This TCR beta chain was found in a study of radiotherapy plus CTLA-4 blockade in lung cancer. The CDR3 contains 11 residues. V dropped 7 bases and J dropped 7 bases, with 10 bases sitting between them. The germline V gene encodes CDR1 MNHNY and CDR2 SVGAGI (reference sequence). TCRdb's table, derived via immunoSEQ multiplex PCR, lists solely in-frame clones and lacks some. This sample has 55,000 to 70,000 clones; less than 85% occur once, and the top ten carry roughly 17%. Sequenced material: peripheral blood, taken from a patient treated with radiotherapy plus ipilimumab. This sequence joins TRBV6-6 and TRBJ1-2, with no clear D. This sequence was found in a human donor with non-small cell lung cancer who had a complete response to radiotherapy plus ipilimumab. The CDR3 DNA reads as TGTGCCAGCACGAGCTTGAGTGGCTACACCTTC. As protein: CASTSLSGYTF.